In this sample, the clone carrying this T cell receptor beta chain turned up a few times. Its specificity is unknown. PCR was performed a second time for about 7 to 12 cycles using a sample-barcoded 5' primer and a J-beta primer mix. The authors tagged each cDNA molecule using a template-switch adaptor with 12 random nucleotides. TCRdb reprocessed the 5' RACE reads via MiXCR and lists one record per CDR3 protein. The sample has roughly 1,500,000 distinct CDR3 sequences, about 35% seen once; the top ten hold about 11%. With 2 bases clipped from V and 6 bases from J, the junction kept 3 bases outside the gene matches. This CDR3 has 14 amino acids. This entry comes from a study of blood T cells in healthy people across ages. Study results and caveats: Per million T cells, TCR beta diversity dropped about linearly as age rose.

Sequenced input: blood. This TCR was sampled from a woman in her twenties or thirties in good health. The gene calls are TRBV12-3 or TRBV12-4 and TRBJ2-1; 8 nucleotides align to TRBD1. The CDR3: CASSLTGGPNEQFF. CDR3 coding DNA: TGTGCCAGCAGTTTAACAGGGGGTCCCAATGAGCAGTTCTTC.